Listed below are T cell receptor beta chains from one sample, sequenced in a study of shared clonotypes between healthy human individuals. The table came from immunoSEQ multiplex PCR; TCRdb's copy has only in-frame clones and leaves some out. Among millions of clones, 90% to 95% were seen once, and the ten largest hold about 0.41%. What was sequenced was naive CD4+ T cells from PBMCs. The receptors here all came from a man aged 18 to 30 in good health. Some clones in this sample may be carry-over from other donors' samples. Each CDR3 is given with its conserved first and last residue. The D gene is left open where the match is weak. Some rows mark clone size as missing; the rest say once, few, many or name a class of expanded clone.

>TRBJ2-1|.|TRBV7-9|.
TGTGCCAGCCTGACCACCGGCTACAATGAGCAGTTCTTC
CASLTTGYNEQFF
>TRBJ1-2|.|TRBV2|once
TGTGCCAGCGGGGGCCAGGGCCGAGGGGGCTACACCTTC
CASGGQGRGGYTF
>TRBJ1-3|.|TRBV4-3|.
TGCGCCAGCAGCCAAGATCTACCAGGACGCGGAAACACCATATATTTT
CASSQDLPGRGNTIYF
>TRBJ1-1|TRBD1|TRBV7-3|.
TGTGCCAGCAGCTTGGGGACAGGGATGAACACTGAAGCTTTCTTT
CASSLGTGMNTEAFF
>TRBJ2-6|.|TRBV7-9|.
TGTGCCAGCAGCTTTCTTACTAGTTCTGGGGCCAACGTCCTGACTTTC
CASSFLTSSGANVLTF
>TRBJ2-1|TRBD2|TRBV7-3|.
TGTGCCAGCAGCCCCCCGCGAGGGGAGGGGTACAATGAGCAGTTCTTC
CASSPPRGEGYNEQFF
>TRBJ2-7|.|TRBV4-3|.
TGCGCCAGCAGCCAAGCGGCGGCTTCTGATTTCGAGCAGTACTTC
CASSQAAASDFEQYF
>TRBJ1-5|.|TRBV7-8|.
TGTGCCAGCAGCTTAGAGGGTCTGAATAGCAATCAGCCCCAGCATTTT
CASSLEGLNSNQPQHF
>TRBJ1-5|.|TRBV2|.
TGTGCCAGCAGCGGGGACCCTCTTCAGCCCCAGCATTTT
CASSGDPLQPQHF
>TRBJ1-2|TRBD1|TRBV5-1|.
TGCGCCAGCAGCCAGGACAGGGTACAGTATTCGAACTATGGCTACACCTTC
CASSQDRVQYSNYGYTF
>TRBJ1-1|.|TRBV19|.
TGTGCCAGTAGTCACCGACAGCTAGAAGCTTTCTTT
CASSHRQLEAFF
>TRBJ2-5|.|TRBV5-4|.
TGTGCCAGCAGCCCGGGACTTCAAGAGACCCAGTACTTC
CASSPGLQETQYF
>TRBJ2-7|.|TRBV5-1|.
TGCGCCAGCACTCGGGTGGAACGGCCCTACGAGCAGTACTTC
CASTRVERPYEQYF
>TRBJ2-7|TRBD1|TRBV7-2|.
TGTGCCAGCAGCAGACAGGGGTCCTCCTACGAGCAGTACTTC
CASSRQGSSYEQYF
>TRBJ1-1|.|TRBV16|.
TGTGCCAGCAGCCCAGGACCTTATCGGGGGAGAGCTGAAGCTTTCTTT
CASSPGPYRGRAEAFF
>TRBJ2-1|.|TRBV7-3|.
TGTGCCAGCAGCCTCACGAATTTCCCGCTAGGGTACAATGAGCAGTTCTTC
CASSLTNFPLGYNEQFF
>TRBJ2-7|.|TRBV27|.
TGTGCCAGCAGTTATAGGGTTGCAAACAGGCCCTACGAGCAGTACTTC
CASSYRVANRPYEQYF